This record covers a single T cell receptor beta chain. CDR3 length: 14 amino acids. The V gene's germline CDR1 is MNHEY and CDR2 SVGAGI. Trimming removed 5 bases from V and 1 base from J; junction bases left unmatched: 2. These data come from a study of blood T cell repertoires in COVID-19. Study-wide context: T cells, B-cell-depleted T cells, or PBMCs provided the cDNA or gDNA that served as material.

Per the original data handling: By means of reference gene primer amplification, nucleated cell counts were estimated. Here immunoSEQ multiplex PCR was the method, and the copy in TCRdb shows in-frame clones only, minus some. The V and J calls and clone size come from that table; D and trimming were worked out from the DNA. The table has under 150,000 clones, 77% seen once; the top ten hold more than 8.5%. This receptor was identified in a woman in her 50s with active or convalescent COVID-19. What was sequenced was peripheral blood. V and J are TRBV6-5 and TRBJ1-3, with 7 bases lining up with TRBD1. CDR3 bases: TGTGCCAGCAGTAAGACAGGGTCTGGAAACACCATATATTTT. Its translation is CASSKTGSGNTIYF.